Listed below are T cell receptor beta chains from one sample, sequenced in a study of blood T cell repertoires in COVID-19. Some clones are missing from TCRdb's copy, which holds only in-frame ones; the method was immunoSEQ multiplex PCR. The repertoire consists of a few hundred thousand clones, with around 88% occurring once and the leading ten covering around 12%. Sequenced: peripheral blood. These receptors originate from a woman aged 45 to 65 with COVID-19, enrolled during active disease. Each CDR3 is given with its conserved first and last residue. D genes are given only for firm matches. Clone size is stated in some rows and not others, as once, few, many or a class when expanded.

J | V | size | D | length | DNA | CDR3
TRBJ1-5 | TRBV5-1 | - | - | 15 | TGCGCCAGCAGCCTCACAGGGCAAAGCAATCAGCCCCAGCATTTT | CASSLTGQSNQPQHF
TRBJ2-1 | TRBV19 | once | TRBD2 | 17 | TGTGCCAGTAGTATAGTGGCTAGCGGGGGGGATTACAATGAGCAGTTCTTC | CASSIVASGGDYNEQFF
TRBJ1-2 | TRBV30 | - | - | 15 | TGTGCCTCAAAATTGAAGGGGGTGACTGGTGTTGGCTACACCTTC | CASKLKGVTGVGYTF
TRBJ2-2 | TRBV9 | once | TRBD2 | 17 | TGTGCCAGCAGCGGACTAGCGGGGGGGCCCGGCACCGGGGAGCTGTTTTTT | CASSGLAGGPGTGELFF
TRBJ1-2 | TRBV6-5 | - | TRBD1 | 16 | TGTGCCAGCAGTTTGATGCGAGAAACAGGGGGTAGTGGCTACACCTTC | CASSLMRETGGSGYTF
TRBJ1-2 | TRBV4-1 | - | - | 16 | TGCGCCAGCAGCCGCCTACAGGGTCAGGTAAACTATGGCTACACCTTC | CASSRLQGQVNYGYTF
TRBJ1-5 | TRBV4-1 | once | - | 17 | TGCGCCAGCAGCCAAGTAAACACAGGGAATAGCAATCAGCCCCAGCATTTT | CASSQVNTGNSNQPQHF
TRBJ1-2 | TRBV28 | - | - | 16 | TGTGCCAGCACCAAATGGGAGGCCGGATTAGAATATGGCTACACCTTC | CASTKWEAGLEYGYTF
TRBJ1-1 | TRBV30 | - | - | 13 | TGTGCCTGGAGTGTCTCAGGGATTACTGAAGCTTTCTTT | CAWSVSGITEAFF
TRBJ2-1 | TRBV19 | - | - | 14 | TGTGCCAGTATGACCAGGGGCCGGAACAATGAGCAGTTCTTC | CASMTRGRNNEQFF
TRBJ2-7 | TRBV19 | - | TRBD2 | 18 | TGTGCCAGTACCTCAGGCCCGACTAGCGGGGGTCGGTCCTACGAGCAGTACTTC | CASTSGPTSGGRSYEQYF
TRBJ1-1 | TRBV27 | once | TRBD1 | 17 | TGTGCCAGCAGTTTCCGTCCGCCGGGACAGGGAGATCATGAAGCTTTCTTT | CASSFRPPGQGDHEAFF
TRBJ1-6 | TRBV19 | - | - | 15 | TGTGCCAGTAGTATACGACAGTCCTATAATTCACCCCTCCACTTT | CASSIRQSYNSPLHF
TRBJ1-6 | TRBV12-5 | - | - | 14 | TGTGCTAGTGGGACTAGCTCCTATAATTCACCCCTCCACTTT | CASGTSSYNSPLHF
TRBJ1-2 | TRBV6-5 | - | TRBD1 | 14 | TGTGCCAGCAGTCCCGGGACAGCTAACTATGGCTACACCTTC | CASSPGTANYGYTF
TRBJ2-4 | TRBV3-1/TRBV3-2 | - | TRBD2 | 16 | TGTGCCAGCAGCCAAGTATCCGGGACTAGGCAAAACATTCAGTACTTC | CASSQVSGTRQNIQYF
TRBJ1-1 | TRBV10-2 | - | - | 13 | TGCGCCAGCAGTGGGGTTGGGGGGGCTGAAGCTTTCTTT | CASSGVGGAEAFF
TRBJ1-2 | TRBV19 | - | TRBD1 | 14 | TGTGCCAGTAGTCCAGACAGGGGAGGAGATGGCTACACCTTC | CASSPDRGGDGYTF
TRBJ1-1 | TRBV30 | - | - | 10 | TGTGCCTGGAGTCGGGGGGAAGCTTTCTTT | CAWSRGEAFF
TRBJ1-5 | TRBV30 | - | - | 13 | TGTGCCTGGGACATCGGGGGGGGGCAGCCCCAGCATTTT | CAWDIGGGQPQHF
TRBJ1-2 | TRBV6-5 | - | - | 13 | TGTGCCAGCAGCTTCGGACAAGTCTATGGCTACACCTTC | CASSFGQVYGYTF
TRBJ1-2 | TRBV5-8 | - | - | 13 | TGTGCCAGCAGCCCAAGGGGGAACTATGGCTACACCTTC | CASSPRGNYGYTF
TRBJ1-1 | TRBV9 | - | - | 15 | TGTGCCAGCATCAATCAACAGACCATGAACACTGAAGCTTTCTTT | CASINQQTMNTEAFF
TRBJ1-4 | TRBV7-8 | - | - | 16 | TGTGCCAGCAGCTCTATGGGGGGGGAACTAGGTGAAAAACTGTTTTTT | CASSSMGGELGEKLFF
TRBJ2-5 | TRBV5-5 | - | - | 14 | TGTGCCAGCAGCTTCGAGGGAGGTCGACAGACCCAGTACTTC | CASSFEGGRQTQYF
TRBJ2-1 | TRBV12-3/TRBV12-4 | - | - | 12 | TGTGCCAGCAGCGTTGGAGGGTACGAGCAGTTCTTC | CASSVGGYEQFF
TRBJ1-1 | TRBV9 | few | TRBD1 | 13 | TGTGCCAGCAGTCCAACAGGGGGCACTGAAGCTTTCTTT | CASSPTGGTEAFF
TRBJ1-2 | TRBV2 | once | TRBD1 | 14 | TGTGCCAGCACGAGACAGGGAATGGTATGTGGCTACACCTTC | CASTRQGMVCGYTF
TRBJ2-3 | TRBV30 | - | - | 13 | TGTGCCTGGGTACCCAGTGCCCCAGATACGCAGTATTTT | CAWVPSAPDTQYF
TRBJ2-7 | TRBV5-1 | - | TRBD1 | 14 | TGCGCCAGCAGCTTAGAGGCAGGGGGCCTCGAGCAGTACTTC | CASSLEAGGLEQYF
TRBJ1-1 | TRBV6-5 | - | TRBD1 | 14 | TGTGCCAGCAGCCCCGACAGGGTGAGGACTGAAGCTTTCTTT | CASSPDRVRTEAFF
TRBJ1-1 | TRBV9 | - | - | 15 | TGTGCCAGCAGCGTAGACAGCGAGGGTGGGACTGAAGCTTTCTTT | CASSVDSEGGTEAFF
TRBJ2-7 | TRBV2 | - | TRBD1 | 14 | TGTGCCAGCACTTCGGACAGGGGTTCCTACGAGCAGTACTTC | CASTSDRGSYEQYF
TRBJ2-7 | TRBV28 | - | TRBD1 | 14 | TGTGCCAGCAGTTTAAGGGGGCTCGCCTACGAGCAGTACTTC | CASSLRGLAYEQYF
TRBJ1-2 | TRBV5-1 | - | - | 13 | TGCGCCAGCAGTCTCGGGGGGAACTATGGCTACACCTTC | CASSLGGNYGYTF
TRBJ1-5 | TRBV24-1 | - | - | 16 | TGTGCCACCAGTGATTCTAAAACAGGGTCAACTCAGCCCCAGCATTTT | CATSDSKTGSTQPQHF
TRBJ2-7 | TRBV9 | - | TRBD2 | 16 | TGTGCCAGCAGCGTAGGTCGCGGGGGGCCCTCCTACGAGCAGTACTTC | CASSVGRGGPSYEQYF
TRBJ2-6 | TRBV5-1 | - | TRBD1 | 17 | TGCGCCAGCAGCTTGAGGACAGGGGCCTCTGGGGCCAACGTCCTGACTTTC | CASSLRTGASGANVLTF
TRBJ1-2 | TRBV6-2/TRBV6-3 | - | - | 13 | TGTGCCAGCAGTTATCTCCGGGGAGATGGCTACACCTTC | CASSYLRGDGYTF
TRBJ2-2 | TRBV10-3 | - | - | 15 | TGTGCCATCAGTGAGTCACAAACGAACACCGGGGAGCTGTTTTTT | CAISESQTNTGELFF
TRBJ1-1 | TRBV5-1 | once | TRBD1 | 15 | TGCGCCAGCAGCTTGACAGGGGCCGTTGAAGGCCCAGCTTTCTTT | CASSLTGAVEGPAFF
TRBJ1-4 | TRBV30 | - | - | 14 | TGTGCCTGGGCCCGATCGGGAGCTAATGAAAAACTGTTTTTT | CAWARSGANEKLFF
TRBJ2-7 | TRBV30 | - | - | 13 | TGTGCCGGGGCCGGGGGGCTAGAGTACGAGCAGTACTTC | CAGAGGLEYEQYF
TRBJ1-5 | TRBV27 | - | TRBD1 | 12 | TGTGCCAGCGGACAGGGGAATCAGCCCCAGCATTTT | CASGQGNQPQHF
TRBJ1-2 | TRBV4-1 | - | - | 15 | TGCGCCAGCAGCCAAGATCGGCGGAGAATGGCTGGCTACACCTTC | CASSQDRRRMAGYTF
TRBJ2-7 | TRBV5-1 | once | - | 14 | TGCGCCAGCAGCCCCGGCAGGGAACGGGACGAGCAGTACTTC | CASSPGRERDEQYF
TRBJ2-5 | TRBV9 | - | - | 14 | TGTGCCAGCAGCGTAGCAGGTACCCAGGAGACCCAGTACTTC | CASSVAGTQETQYF
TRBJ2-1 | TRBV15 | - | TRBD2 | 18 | TGTGCCACCAGCGCCTCATGGGGGGGAAGGCGTGGGTACAATGAGCAGTTCTTC | CATSASWGGRRGYNEQFF
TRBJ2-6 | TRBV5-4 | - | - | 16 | TGTGCCAGCAGCTTGGTCCAGGCATCTGGGGCCAACGTCCTGACTTTC | CASSLVQASGANVLTF